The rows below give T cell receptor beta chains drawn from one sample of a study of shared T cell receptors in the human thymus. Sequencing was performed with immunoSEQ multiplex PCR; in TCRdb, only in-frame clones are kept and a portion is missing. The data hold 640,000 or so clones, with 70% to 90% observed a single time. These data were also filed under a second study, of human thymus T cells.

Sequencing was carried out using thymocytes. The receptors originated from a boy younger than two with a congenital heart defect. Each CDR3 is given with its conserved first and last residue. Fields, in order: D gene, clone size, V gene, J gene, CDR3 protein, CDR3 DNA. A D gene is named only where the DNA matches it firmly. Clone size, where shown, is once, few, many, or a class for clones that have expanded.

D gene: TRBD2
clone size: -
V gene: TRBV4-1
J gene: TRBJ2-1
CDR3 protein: CASILLAGREQFF
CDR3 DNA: TGCGCCAGCATCCTTCTAGCGGGTAGAGAGCAGTTCTTC

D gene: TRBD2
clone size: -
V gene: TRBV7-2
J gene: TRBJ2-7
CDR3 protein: CASTPTSGVYEQYF
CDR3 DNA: TGTGCCAGCACCCCGACTAGCGGGGTTTACGAGCAGTACTTC

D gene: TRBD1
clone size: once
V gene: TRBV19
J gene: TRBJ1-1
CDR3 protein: CASRGQGASEAFF
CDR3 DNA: TGTGCCAGTCGTGGACAGGGCGCGTCTGAAGCTTTCTTT

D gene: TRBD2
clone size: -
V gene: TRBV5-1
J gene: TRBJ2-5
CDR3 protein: CASSFGGRARETQYF
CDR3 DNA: TGCGCCAGCAGCTTTGGCGGGAGGGCCAGAGAGACCCAGTACTTC

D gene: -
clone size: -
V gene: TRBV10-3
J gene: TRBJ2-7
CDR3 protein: CASRERAPYEQYF
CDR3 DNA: TGTGCCTCCCGAGAGCGGGCTCCCTACGAGCAGTACTTC

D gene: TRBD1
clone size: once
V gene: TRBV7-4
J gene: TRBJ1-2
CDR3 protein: CASSLASTGAYTF
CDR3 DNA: TGTGCCAGCAGCTTAGCGTCGACAGGGGCGTACACCTTC

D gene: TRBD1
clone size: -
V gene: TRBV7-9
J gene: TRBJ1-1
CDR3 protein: CASSLQGAHTEAFF
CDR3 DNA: TGTGCCAGCAGCTTGCAGGGGGCGCACACTGAAGCTTTCTTT

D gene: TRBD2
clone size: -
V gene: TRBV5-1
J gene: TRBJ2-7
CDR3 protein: CASSAAGTSGTSSYEQYF
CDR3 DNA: TGCGCCAGCAGCGCCGCCGGGACTAGCGGGACCAGCTCCTACGAGCAGTACTTC

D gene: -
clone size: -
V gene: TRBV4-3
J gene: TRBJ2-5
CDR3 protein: CASSQDQAPYETQYF
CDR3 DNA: TGCGCCAGCAGCCAAGACCAGGCCCCTTACGAGACCCAGTACTTC

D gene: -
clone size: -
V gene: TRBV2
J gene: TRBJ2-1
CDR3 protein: CASSARLTPYNEQFF
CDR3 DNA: TGTGCCAGCAGTGCAAGACTGACCCCCTACAATGAGCAGTTCTTC

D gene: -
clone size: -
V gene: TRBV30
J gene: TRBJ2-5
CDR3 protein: CAWSTGETQYF
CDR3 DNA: TGTGCCTGGAGTACAGGGGAGACCCAGTACTTC

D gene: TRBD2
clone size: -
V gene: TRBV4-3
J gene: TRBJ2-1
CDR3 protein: CASSQVASTGLAGYGVF
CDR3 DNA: TGCGCCAGCAGCCAAGTGGCTTCAACTGGACTAGCGGGGTATGGGGTCTTC

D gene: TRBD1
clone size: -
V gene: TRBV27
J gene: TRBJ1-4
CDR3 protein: CASSLDRGKEKLFF
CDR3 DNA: TGTGCCAGCAGTTTGGACAGGGGAAAGGAAAAACTGTTTTTT

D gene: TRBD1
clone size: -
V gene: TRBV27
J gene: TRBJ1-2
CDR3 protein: CASSWDRGRIYGYTF
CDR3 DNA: TGTGCCAGCAGTTGGGACAGGGGGCGCATCTATGGCTACACCTTC

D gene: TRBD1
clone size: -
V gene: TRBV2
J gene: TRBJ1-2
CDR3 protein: CASRASRDRNWGYTF
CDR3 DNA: TGTGCCAGCAGAGCTTCCCGGGACAGGAATTGGGGCTACACCTTC

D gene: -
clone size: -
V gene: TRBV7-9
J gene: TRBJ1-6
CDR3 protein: CASSLAGGDNNSPLHF
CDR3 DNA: TGTGCCAGCAGCTTAGCGGGAGGGGATAATAATTCACCCCTCCACTTT

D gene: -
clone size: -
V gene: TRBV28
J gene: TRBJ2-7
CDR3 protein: CASSIRLYYEQYF
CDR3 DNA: TGTGCCAGCAGTATCCGACTTTATTACGAGCAGTACTTC

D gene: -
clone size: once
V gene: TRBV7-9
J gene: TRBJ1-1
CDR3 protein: CASATRGRTEAFF
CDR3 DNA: TGTGCCAGCGCCACTCGGGGAAGGACTGAAGCTTTCTTT

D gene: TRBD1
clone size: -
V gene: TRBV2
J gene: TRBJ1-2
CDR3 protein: CASSVRTGAYGYTF
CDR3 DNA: TGTGCCAGCAGTGTGAGGACAGGGGCCTATGGCTACACCTTC

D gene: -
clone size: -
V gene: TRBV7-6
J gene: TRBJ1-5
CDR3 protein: CASSLAVLEDGNQPQHF
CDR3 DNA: TGTGCCAGCAGCTTAGCGGTATTGGAGGATGGCAATCAGCCCCAGCATTTT

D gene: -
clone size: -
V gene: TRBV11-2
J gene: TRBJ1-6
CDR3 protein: CANKGFNSPLHF
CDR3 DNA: TGTGCCAACAAGGGGTTTAATTCACCCCTCCACTTT

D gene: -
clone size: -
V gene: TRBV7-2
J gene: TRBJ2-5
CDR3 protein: CASSFRAEGDGLQTQYF
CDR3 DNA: TGTGCCAGCAGCTTTCGGGCTGAGGGAGATGGTTTGCAGACCCAGTACTTC

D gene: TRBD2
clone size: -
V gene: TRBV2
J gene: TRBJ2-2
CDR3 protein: CASIRLAGNTGELFF
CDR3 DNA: TGTGCCAGCATCCGGCTAGCGGGCAACACCGGGGAGCTGTTTTTT

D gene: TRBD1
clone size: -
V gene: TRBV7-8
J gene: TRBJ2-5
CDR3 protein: CASSHTGGYYKYQETQYF
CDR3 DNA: TGTGCCAGCAGCCATACAGGGGGCTACTACAAGTACCAAGAGACCCAGTACTTC

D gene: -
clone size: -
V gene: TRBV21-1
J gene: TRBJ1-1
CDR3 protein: CASPDRGRSWNTEAFF
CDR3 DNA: TGTGCCAGTCCGGACAGGGGGCGATCTTGGAACACTGAAGCTTTCTTT

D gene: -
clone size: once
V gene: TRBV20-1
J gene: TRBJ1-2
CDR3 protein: CSAVPPDGYTF
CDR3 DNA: TGCAGTGCGGTCCCGCCGGATGGCTACACCTTC

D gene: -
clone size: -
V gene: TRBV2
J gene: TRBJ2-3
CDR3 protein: CASSVPRRGLTDTQYF
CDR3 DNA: TGTGCCAGCAGTGTCCCGCGGCGGGGGCTCACAGATACGCAGTATTTT